These 10 T cell receptor beta chains were sequenced from one sample in a study of blood T cell repertoires in COVID-19. The method was immunoSEQ multiplex PCR; TCRdb's version includes in-frame clones alone and lacks a portion of them. The sample contains 270,000 or so clones, roughly 93% of which appear only once. Sequencing was carried out using PBMCs or T cells enriched from blood (not recorded which). The origin of the receptors is a woman in her 40s with acute COVID-19.

The CDR3 spells CASSPRQGQPQHF. The CDR3 DNA is TGTGCCAGCAGCCCCCGTCAGGGTCAGCCCCAGCATTTT. The V gene is TRBV7-2, the J gene TRBJ1-5; TRBD1 might be the D (5 bases). Germline CDR1 is SGHTA and CDR2 is FQGNSA. Trimming took off 5 bases at V and 6 bases at J, with 11 bases between the two ends. This CDR3 region has 13 residues.

This clone has more than one count but fewer than ten. This chain links TRBV7-8 with TRBJ1-5; possible D gene TRBD1, 5 bases. The germline V and J ends were trimmed by 6 bases and 3 bases, with 15 bases remaining between them. The CDR3 is 15 amino acids. Germline V CDR1 and CDR2: SGHVS, FQNEAQ. This CDR3 is CASSKTGASNQPQHF. The CDR3 bases are TGTGCCAGCAGTAAGACTGGGGCTTCCAATCAGCCCCAGCATTTT.

V usage is TRBV9 and J usage is TRBJ2-2; D not certain. CDR1 SGDLS and CDR2 YYNGEE come from the germline V gene. Trimming left V 0 bases short and J 0 bases short, with 3 bases between. The CDR3 covers 14 residues. Here the CDR3 DNA reads TGTGCCAGCAGCGTAGTAGCGAACACCGGGGAGCTGTTTTTT. Protein: CASSVVANTGELFF.

J is TRBJ2-3 and V is TRBV9, with D perhaps matching TRBD1 (6 bases). CDR1 and CDR2 from the germline V gene are SGDLS and YYNGEE. The V end lost 0 bases, the J end lost 2 bases, and 10 bases lay between the germline ends. The CDR3 is 15 amino acids. The CDR3 is CASSVEQGNTDTQYF. The CDR3 DNA is TGTGCCAGCAGCGTAGAACAGGGTAACACAGATACGCAGTATTTT.

The CDR3 here is CASSQEASGRENEQFF. Here the CDR3 DNA reads TGTGCCAGCAGCCAAGAGGCTAGCGGGAGGGAGAATGAGCAGTTCTTC. The V and J genes are TRBV7-2 and TRBJ2-1, with 12 bases lining up with TRBD2. CDR1 SGHTA and CDR2 FQGNSA come from the germline V gene. With V trimmed by 5 bases and J by 7 bases, 9 bases remained unmatched. CDR3 length: 16 residues.

The rearrangement uses TRBV19 and TRBJ2-1; 7 bases match TRBD1. Trimming at V came to 6 bases and at J to 0 bases, leaving 5 bases not matched to a gene. This CDR3 is 15 amino acids long. CDR1 is LNHDA, CDR2 SQIVND, per germline (reference sequence). CDR3 DNA: TGTGCCAGTAGAGACAGGGCGAGCTCCTACAATGAGCAGTTCTTC. This encodes CASRDRASSYNEQFF. The full variable domain, in which reference TRBV19 and TRBJ2-1 provide the parts outside the CDR3, is DGGITQSPKYLFRKEGQNVTLSCEQNLNHDAMYWYRQDPGQGLRLIYYSQIVNDFQKGDIAEGYSVSREKKESFPLTVTSAQKNPTAFYLCASRDRASSYNEQFFGPGTRLTVL.

The chain links TRBV30 to TRBJ2-7; possible D gene TRBD1, 6 bases. This CDR3 contains 12 residues. Germline V gene sequence: CDR1 GTSNPN, CDR2 SVGIG (reference sequence). The V end was cut by 4 bases, the J end by 2 bases, with 9 bases between. The CDR3 region has the DNA TGTGCCTGGACCCAGGGGACCTACGAGCAGTACTTC. Translating gives CAWTQGTYEQYF.

The chain combines TRBV2 with TRBJ2-3; D may be TRBD2 (6 bases). The V end lost 6 bases, the J end lost 3 bases, and 10 bases lay between the germline ends. Germline V CDR1 and CDR2: SNHLY, FYNNEI. CDR3 length equals 13 residues. This chain's CDR3 is CASSGGITDTQYF. CDR3 bases: TGTGCCAGCAGCGGGGGAATTACAGATACGCAGTATTTT.

This CDR3 reads CASSPLLGPDTDTQYF. CDR3 nucleotides: TGTGCCAGCAGCCCCTTACTAGGGCCGGACACAGATACGCAGTATTTT. The chain is built from TRBV13 and TRBJ2-3, with a tentative D call TRBD2 (5 bases). CDR1 is PRHDT and CDR2 is FYEKMQ in the germline V gene (reference sequence). Trimming took 5 bases from V and 2 from J, leaving 17 bases between them. The CDR3 loop spans 16 amino acids.

The gene calls are TRBV27 and TRBJ1-6; 7 bases map to TRBD1. Germline values: CDR1 MNHEY, CDR2 SMNVEV (reference sequence). The V and J ends lost 0 bases and 4 bases, in that order; junction bases with no gene match: 9. The CDR3 is made up of 18 amino acids. CDR3 in DNA: TGTGCCAGCAGTTTATCGGGCCCGGGACAGAGATATAATTCACCCCTCCACTTT. Translation gives CASSLSGPGQRYNSPLHF.